The 32 T cell receptor beta chains listed next were all sequenced from one sample in a study of blood T cells in healthy people across ages. A second PCR, run for roughly 6 to 11 cycles, used a sample-barcoded 5' primer plus a J-beta primer mix. TCRdb passed the 5' RACE reads through MiXCR, listing each CDR3 protein once. The table has more than 900,000 distinct CDR3 sequences, approximately 25% seen once. This same sample was also taken into another study, of T cells of mothers and their children.

The sequencing input was blood. The receptor source for this set is a girl aged 2 to 10 in good health.

The CDR3 reads CASSLWGSLTDTQYF. The CDR3 bases are TGTGCCAGCAGCTTATGGGGTTCTCTCACAGATACGCAGTATTTT. The gene calls are TRBV7-2 and TRBJ2-3; D is uncertain. CDR3 length: 15 residues. V was clipped by 2 bases and J by 2 bases, with 11 bases between them. From germline, CDR1 is SGHTA and CDR2 FQGNSA.

This clonotype was seen just once. V and J are TRBV27 and TRBJ2-1; 12 nucleotides agree with TRBD2. Germline loops: CDR1 MNHEY, CDR2 SMNVEV (reference sequence). Unmatched junction bases numbered 7, after V lost 6 bases and J lost 7 bases. CDR3 length: 15 residues. The CDR3 here is CASRWLAGGSNEQFF. The CDR3 region has the DNA TGTGCCAGCAGATGGCTAGCGGGAGGGTCTAATGAGCAGTTCTTC.

The chain has TRBV20-1 and TRBJ2-1, with D possibly being TRBD1 (6 bases). This CDR3 comprises 16 residues. Germline CDR1 is DFQATT and CDR2 is SNEGSKA (reference sequence). With 3 bases removed from V and 6 bases from J, the gap between germline ends came to 21 bases. In DNA, the CDR3 is TGCAGTGCTAGGTTAGTTGGGACAAGAGTCGTCAATGAGCAGTTCTTC. It translates to CSARLVGTRVVNEQFF.

The sample holds one count of this clonotype. The rearrangement links TRBV6-5 to TRBJ2-7, with 7 bases that match TRBD2. The DNA end lines up better with TRBJ2-1; the J call may be wrong. Per germline, CDR1 MNHEY and CDR2 SVGAGI. The CDR3 is 19 residues long. The CDR3 DNA is TGTGCCAGCAGTTACTATATGGGCGGGAGTCTAATGAAGGACAATGAGCAGTTCTTC. This encodes CASSYYMGGSLMKDNEQFF.

This clonotype was counted only a few times. The chain uses TRBV5-6 and TRBJ1-1; D gene ambiguous. The length of the CDR3 is 14 residues. The germline V gene has CDR1 SGHDT and CDR2 YYEEEE. With 0 bases removed from V and 2 bases from J, the gap between germline ends came to 8 bases. DNA of the CDR3: TGTGCCAGCAGCTTGGACGCCTTTAACACTGAAGCTTTCTTT. Its translation: CASSLDAFNTEAFF.

The rearrangement joins TRBV5-1 to TRBJ2-3; 10 bases agree with TRBD1. Per the germline V gene, CDR1 is SGHRS and CDR2 is YFSETQ. Germline trimming cut 2 bases from V and 4 bases from J; bases unmatched to any gene: 4. This CDR3 spans 15 amino acids. Written as DNA, the CDR3 is TGCGCCAGCAGCTTCCCCGGGACAGGGGCAGATACGCAGTATTTT. As protein: CASSFPGTGADTQYF.

The gene calls are TRBV20-1 and TRBJ2-5, with a tentative D call TRBD2 (5 bases). Judging by the DNA end, TRBJ2-7 fits better; the J call may be wrong. Germline values: CDR1 DFQATT, CDR2 SNEGSKA (reference sequence). The length of the CDR3 is 12 residues. The CDR3 region has the DNA TGCAGTGCTCCTGGAGGCTCCTACGAGCAGTACTTC. This codes for CSAPGGSYEQYF.

This chain uses TRBV29-1 with TRBJ2-5; D gene uncertain. V gave up 5 bases and J gave up 2 bases, with 21 bases separating them. Germline V gene lookup returns CDR1 SQVTM and CDR2 ANQGSEA. The length of the CDR3 is 16 residues. CDR3 sequence (DNA): TGCAGCGTTTTTCTATTGACGGCATTTACTCAAGAGACCCAGTACTTC. It encodes CSVFLLTAFTQETQYF.

This rearrangement joins TRBV20-1 to TRBJ2-7, with D uncertain. The ends were cut back, 0 bases at V and 3 bases at J, with 9 bases in the middle. Germline values: CDR1 DFQATT, CDR2 SNEGSKA (reference sequence). The CDR3 consists of 13 residues. The CDR3 here is CSAREGYYYEQYF. DNA for the CDR3: TGCAGTGCTAGAGAAGGGTACTACTACGAGCAGTACTTC.

The chain employs TRBV4-1 and TRBJ2-3; D not resolved. Germline V lookup: CDR1 MGHRA, CDR2 YSYEKL. V lost 2 bases to trimming and J lost 3 bases, with 9 bases between them. CDR3 length equals 14 residues. The CDR3 coding sequence is TGCGCCAGCAGCCAACAGGACGAAACAGATACGCAGTATTTT. This codes for CASSQQDETDTQYF.

The chain recombines TRBV6-5 with TRBJ1-4; no clear D. Germline V lookup: CDR1 MNHEY, CDR2 SVGAGI. CDR3 length equals 11 residues. V was trimmed by 6 bases and J by 10 bases, leaving 9 bases between them. In DNA form, the CDR3 reads TGTGCCAGCAGGGACTGGGGAAAACTGTTTTTT. Protein product: CASRDWGKLFF.

This clonotype has only a few counts. J is TRBJ2-2 and V is TRBV11-2; D is perhaps TRBD2 (5 bases). Germline assignment: CDR1 SGHAT and CDR2 FQNNGV. V lost 10 bases and J 1 base, leaving 22 bases between the germline ends. The CDR3 runs to 17 residues. The CDR3 region has the DNA TGTGCCATTAAACCGGGGTTAAGTAGAAGGAACACCGGGGAGCTGTTTTTT. Residues: CAIKPGLSRRNTGELFF.

This clonotype was counted between two and nine times. The chain has TRBV29-1 and TRBJ2-5; maybe TRBD2 (5 bases). The J call is uncertain, as TRBJ2-7 better fits the DNA end. In germline, CDR1 is SQVTM, CDR2 ANQGSEA. The CDR3 loop spans 11 amino acids. The DNA of the CDR3 is TGCAGCGGGGAGATTGGATACGAGCAGTACTTC. Translating it yields CSGEIGYEQYF.

The chain links TRBV29-1 to TRBJ1-2, with D perhaps TRBD1 (5 bases). The CDR3 runs to 13 residues. Germline lookup yields CDR1 SQVTM and CDR2 ANQGSEA. The V and J ends lost 3 bases and 3 bases respectively, with 11 bases between them. CDR3 bases: TGCAGCGTTGATGTAGGGGACCACTATGGCTACACCTTC. Translating it yields CSVDVGDHYGYTF. The variable domain in full, completed from reference TRBV29-1 and TRBJ1-2, reads SAVISQKPSRDICQRGTSLTIQCQVDSQVTMMFWYRQQPGQSLTLIATANQGSEATYESGFVIDKFPISRPNLTFSTLTVSNMSPEDSSIYLCSVDVGDHYGYTFGSGTRLTVV.

This clonotype has a handful of counts. This chain connects TRBV5-4 to TRBJ2-3, with TRBD2 matching 7 bases. The CDR3 loop spans 14 amino acids. Germline values: CDR1 SGHNT, CDR2 YYREEE (reference sequence). Trimming took 4 bases from V and 7 from J; bases not matched to a gene: 9. CDR3 sequence reads: CASSNRDYFYTQYF. The CDR3 region has the DNA TGTGCCAGCAGCAACCGGGACTACTTTTATACGCAGTATTTT.

This clonotype was detected a few times. The J gene is TRBJ1-5, the V gene TRBV20-1, with TRBD1 as a possible D gene (5 bases). Germline CDR1 is DFQATT and CDR2 is SNEGSKA (reference sequence). This CDR3 contains 15 residues. Trimming stripped 0 bases from V and 1 base from J, with 10 bases between. The CDR3 DNA sequence: TGCAGTGCTAGAGAAGGAGGGGCGAGCAATCAGCCCCAGCATTTT. It yields the protein CSAREGGASNQPQHF.

This chain connects TRBV6-5 to TRBJ1-6; 7 bases are shared with TRBD1. The ends lost 5 bases at V and 5 bases at J; junction bases unmatched: 6. CDR3 size: 15 residues. Germline V lookup: CDR1 MNHEY, CDR2 SVGAGI. The CDR3 nucleotides are TGTGCCAGCAGTCCCCGGGACAGAAATAATTCACCCCTCCACTTT. Its protein product is CASSPRDRNNSPLHF.

This chain connects TRBV9 to TRBJ2-1, with 13 positions matching TRBD2. The germline gives CDR1 SGDLS, CDR2 YYNGEE. The ends lost 0 bases at V and 10 bases at J; junction bases unmatched: 7. CDR3 length: 16 residues. This CDR3 is CASSVEGLAGHGEQFF. For the CDR3, the DNA is TGTGCCAGCAGCGTAGAGGGACTAGCGGGGCATGGCGAGCAGTTCTTC.

V is TRBV29-1 and J is TRBJ2-7; 8 bases align to TRBD2. The V segment lost 6 bases and the J segment 5 bases; nucleotides outside the gene matches: 3. Germline V gives CDR1 SQVTM, CDR2 ANQGSEA. The length of the CDR3 is 11 residues. As DNA, the CDR3 is TGCAGCGTCCAACTAGCGGACGAGCAGTACTTC. Translation gives CSVQLADEQYF.

About this clonotype itself: A junction end diverges from the germline sequence, so it may reflect a read error. The CDR3 nucleotides read TGCGCCAGCAGCTTGGGCGGGACTTCTCCCTACGAGCAGCACTTC. Translation: CASSLGGTSPYEQHF. The chain couples TRBV5-1 to TRBJ2-5; TRBD2 might be the D (6 bases). CDR3 length equals 15 residues. CDR1 SGHRS and CDR2 YFSETQ come from the germline V gene.

There are a few counts of this clonotype. The chain carries TRBV6-2 or TRBV6-3 and TRBJ2-2; possibly TRBD1 for D (6 bases). The CDR3 is made up of 15 amino acids. Looked up from germline, CDR1 is MNHEY and CDR2 is SVGEGT. V was trimmed by 5 bases and J by 5 bases, leaving 15 bases between them. For the CDR3, the DNA is TGTGCCAGCAGTCAACAGGGAAAGCGAACCGGGGAGCTGTTTTTT. It translates to CASSQQGKRTGELFF.

The chain employs TRBV7-2 and TRBJ2-5, with D tentatively TRBD1 (5 bases). The J call is doubtful: the DNA matches TRBJ2-1 better. From germline, CDR1 is SGHTA and CDR2 FQGNSA. The CDR3 runs 13 residues. CDR3 sequence reads: CASSSGHDWEQFF. In DNA form, the CDR3 reads TGTGCCAGCAGCTCCGGACACGACTGGGAGCAGTTCTTC.

The sample holds a few counts of this clonotype. J is TRBJ2-5 and V is TRBV28, with a tentative D call TRBD1 (5 bases). Germline CDR1 is MDHEN and CDR2 is SYDVKM. This CDR3 region has 15 residues. V shed 3 bases and J shed 4 bases, with 15 bases lying between them. CDR3 residues: CASSFRLTGSETQYF. The CDR3 nucleotides read TGTGCCAGCAGTTTTCGTCTCACAGGTTCAGAGACCCAGTACTTC.

This chain joins TRBV6-5 and TRBJ1-3, with D uncertain. The germline CDR1 and CDR2 sequences are MNHEY and SVGAGI. The CDR3 extends over 13 amino acids. Trimming shortened V by 4 bases and J by 4 bases, and 8 bases separated the two germline ends. The CDR3 loop is CASSFAYGNTIYF. CDR3 bases: TGTGCCAGCAGTTTCGCATACGGAAACACCATATATTTT.

The sample holds a few counts of this clonotype. V gene TRBV16 combines with J gene TRBJ1-2; 7 nucleotides match TRBD1. The germline CDR1 and CDR2 sequences are KGHSY and FQNENV. The CDR3 runs to 13 residues. With 6 bases clipped from V and 7 bases from J, the junction kept 8 bases outside the gene matches. DNA of the CDR3: TGTGCCAGCAGACTGGACAGGCTCGGTGGCTACACCTTC. Amino acids: CASRLDRLGGYTF.

This clonotype was seen just once. The junction and the germline gene differ at one end; a read error may be behind it. The chain uses TRBV20-1 and TRBJ2-5, with D possibly called TRBD1 or TRBD2 (5 bases each). CDR3 length: 12 amino acids. Germline-derived CDR1 and CDR2 are DFQATT and SNEGSKA (reference sequence). CDR3 residues: CSGREWGDERFF. In DNA, the CDR3 is TGCAGTGGCCGAGAATGGGGCGATGAGCGGTTCTTC.

The chain carries TRBV7-2 and TRBJ2-7; D perhaps matches TRBD2 (6 bases). Germline V gives CDR1 SGHTA, CDR2 FQGNSA. The CDR3 loop spans 14 amino acids. The V end lost 1 base, the J end lost 2 bases, and 9 bases lay between the germline ends. In nucleotides, the CDR3 is TGTGCCAGCAGCTTAGAGCCTAGCGCCTACGAGCAGTACTTC. Translated: CASSLEPSAYEQYF.

Only one count was recorded for this clonotype. The V gene is TRBV9, the J gene TRBJ2-5; 7 bases fit TRBD1. V was pared by 0 bases and J by 5 bases, with 4 bases of the junction left unmatched. The CDR3 is 14 amino acids. CDR1 is SGDLS and CDR2 is YYNGEE in the germline V gene. CDR3 loop: CASSVGTGSETQYF. CDR3 bases: TGTGCCAGCAGCGTAGGGACAGGTTCGGAGACCCAGTACTTC.

This clonotype was found a few times. V is TRBV7-6 and J is TRBJ2-1; 8 bases line up with TRBD2. With 8 bases clipped from V and 0 bases from J, the junction kept 9 bases outside the gene matches. The CDR3 is 16 residues long. Germline lookup yields CDR1 SGHVS and CDR2 FNYEAQ. CDR3: CASRPVAGFSYNEQFF. CDR3 DNA sequence: TGTGCCAGCCGCCCGGTAGCGGGATTCTCCTACAATGAGCAGTTCTTC. Using reference TRBV7-6 and TRBJ2-1 for the parts outside the CDR3, the full variable domain is GAGVSQSPRYKVTKRGQDVALRCDPISGHVSLYWYRQALGQGPEFLTYFNYEAQQDKSGLPNDRFSAERPEGSISTLTIQRTEQRDSAMYRCASRPVAGFSYNEQFFGPGTRLTVL.

This clonotype was seen a few times. The chain recombines TRBV27 with TRBJ1-1; D gene unclear. Germline V gives CDR1 MNHEY, CDR2 SMNVEV (reference sequence). The CDR3 consists of 14 residues. Trimming removed 3 bases from V and 1 base from J, with 9 bases in between. The CDR3 here is CASSFAKANTEAFF. The CDR3 DNA reads TGTGCCAGCAGTTTCGCTAAGGCGAACACTGAAGCTTTCTTT.

The chain uses TRBV7-2 and TRBJ2-3; D could derive from TRBD1 or TRBD2 (5 bases each). The V end was cut by 1 base, the J end by 0 bases, with 20 bases between. Germline V gene data show CDR1 as SGHTA and CDR2 as FQGNSA. This CDR3 has 19 residues. The CDR3 spells CASSLGVGDLDSSTDTQYF. CDR3 DNA sequence: TGTGCCAGCAGCTTAGGCGTAGGGGACCTAGACTCTAGCACAGATACGCAGTATTTT.

V usage is TRBV12-3 or TRBV12-4 and J usage is TRBJ2-7; D is perhaps TRBD2 (5 bases). There are 11 residues in the CDR3. V shed 7 bases and J shed 7 bases, with 11 bases lying between them. The CDR3 is CASTLRREQYF. The CDR3 bases are TGTGCCAGCACCTTGAGGAGGGAGCAGTACTTC.